The T cell receptor (beta chain) described here comes from a study of cytomegalovirus exposure and HLA in healthy donors. Study results and caveats: A missense variant in DCLRE1C was later tied to TCR beta V- and J-gene trimming. Earlier analysis looked at TCR beta V segments, and most were productive about 90% or about 30% of the time.

60 Vbeta and 13 Jbeta primers were used in PCR. Using immunoSEQ multiplex PCR, the repertoire was profiled, and TCRdb retains in-frame clones only, with some absent. The repertoire holds about 180,000 clones, with around 77% as singletons. Points on this clone: Its antigen is unknown.

Germline values: CDR1 SGHDT, CDR2 YYEEEE. The CDR3 has 12 residues. The V end lost 5 bases, the J end lost 11 bases, and 14 bases lay between the germline ends. This TCR derives from a woman aged 45-59 years in good health and CMV-seropositive. This sequence joins TRBV5-6 and TRBJ1-5, with D possibly being TRBD1 (5 bases). Sequenced input: PBMCs. The CDR3, as DNA: TGTGCCAGCAGTCTGGGGGGTACAGCCCAGCATTTT. Its protein product is CASSLGGTAQHF.